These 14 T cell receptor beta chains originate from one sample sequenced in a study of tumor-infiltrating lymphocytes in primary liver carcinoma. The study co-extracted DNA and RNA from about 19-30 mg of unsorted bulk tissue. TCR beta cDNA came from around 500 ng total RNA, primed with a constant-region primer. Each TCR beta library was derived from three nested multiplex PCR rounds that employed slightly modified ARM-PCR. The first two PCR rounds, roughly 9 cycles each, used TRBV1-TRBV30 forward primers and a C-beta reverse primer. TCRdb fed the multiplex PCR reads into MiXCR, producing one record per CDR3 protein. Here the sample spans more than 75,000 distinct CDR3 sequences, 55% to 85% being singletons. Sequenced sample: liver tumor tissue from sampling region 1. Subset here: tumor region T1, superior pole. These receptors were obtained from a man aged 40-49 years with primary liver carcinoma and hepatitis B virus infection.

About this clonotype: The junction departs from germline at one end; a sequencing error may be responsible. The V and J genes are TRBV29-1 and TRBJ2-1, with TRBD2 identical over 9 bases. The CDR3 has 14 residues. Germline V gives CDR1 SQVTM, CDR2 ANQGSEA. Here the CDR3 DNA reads TGCAGCGTTGATGGGTCTAGCGGGATGCATGAGCAGCTCTTC. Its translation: CSVDGSSGMHEQLF.

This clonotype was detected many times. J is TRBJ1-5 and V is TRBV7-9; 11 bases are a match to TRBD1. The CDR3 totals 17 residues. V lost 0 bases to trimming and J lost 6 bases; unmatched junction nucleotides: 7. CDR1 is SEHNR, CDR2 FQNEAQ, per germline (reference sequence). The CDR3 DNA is TGTGCCAGCAGCTTAGCGGGACAGGGGGACCCTAGTCAGCCCCAGCATTTT. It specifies CASSLAGQGDPSQPQHF.

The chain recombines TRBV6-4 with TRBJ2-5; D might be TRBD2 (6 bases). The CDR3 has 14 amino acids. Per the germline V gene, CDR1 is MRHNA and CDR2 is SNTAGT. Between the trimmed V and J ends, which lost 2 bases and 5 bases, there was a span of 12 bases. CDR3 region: CASSDIGGSETQYF. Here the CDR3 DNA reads TGTGCCAGCAGTGACATCGGGGGAAGCGAGACCCAGTACTTC.

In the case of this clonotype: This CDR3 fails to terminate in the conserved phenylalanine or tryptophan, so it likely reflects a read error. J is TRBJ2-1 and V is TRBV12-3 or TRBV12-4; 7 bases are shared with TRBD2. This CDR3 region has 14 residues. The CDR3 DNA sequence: TGTGCCAGCAGATTAGGACTAGCCTACAATGAGCAGTTCTTA. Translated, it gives CASRLGLAYNEQFL.

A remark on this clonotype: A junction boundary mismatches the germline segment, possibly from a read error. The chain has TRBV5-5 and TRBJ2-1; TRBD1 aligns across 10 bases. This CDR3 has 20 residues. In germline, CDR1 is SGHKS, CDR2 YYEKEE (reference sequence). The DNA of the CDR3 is TGTGCCAGCATCTCGCCTATAGACAGGGGGCCCCTTGATAGGGGTAATGAACAGTTCTTC. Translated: CASISPIDRGPLDRGNEQFF.

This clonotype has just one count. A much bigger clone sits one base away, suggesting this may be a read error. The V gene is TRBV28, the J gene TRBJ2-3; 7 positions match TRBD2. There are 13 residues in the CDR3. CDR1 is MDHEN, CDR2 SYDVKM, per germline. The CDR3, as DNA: TGTACCAGCGAAACTAGCGAGACAGATACGCAGTATTTT. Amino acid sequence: CTSETSETDTQYF.

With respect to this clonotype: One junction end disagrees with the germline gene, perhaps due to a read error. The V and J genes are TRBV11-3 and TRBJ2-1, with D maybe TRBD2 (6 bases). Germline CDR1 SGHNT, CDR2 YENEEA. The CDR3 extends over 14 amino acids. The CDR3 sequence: CASSLAVSYSEQFF. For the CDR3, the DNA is TGCGCCAGCAGCTTAGCGGTTTCCTACAGTGAGCAGTTCTTC.

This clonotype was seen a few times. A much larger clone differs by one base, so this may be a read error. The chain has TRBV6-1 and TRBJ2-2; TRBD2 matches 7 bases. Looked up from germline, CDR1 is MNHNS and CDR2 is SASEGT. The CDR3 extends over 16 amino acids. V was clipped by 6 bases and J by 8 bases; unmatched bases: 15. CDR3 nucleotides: TGTGCCAGCAGGCCGAGGGCGGGAGCGGTAATGGGGGAGCTGTTTTTT. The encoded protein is CASRPRAGAVMGELFF.

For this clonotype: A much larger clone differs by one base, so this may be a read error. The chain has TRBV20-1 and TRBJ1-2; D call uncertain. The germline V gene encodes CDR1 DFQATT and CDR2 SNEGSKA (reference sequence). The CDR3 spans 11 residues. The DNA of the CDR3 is TGCAATGCTACTGGGAGAGGAGGCTACACCTTC. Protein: CNATGRGGYTF.

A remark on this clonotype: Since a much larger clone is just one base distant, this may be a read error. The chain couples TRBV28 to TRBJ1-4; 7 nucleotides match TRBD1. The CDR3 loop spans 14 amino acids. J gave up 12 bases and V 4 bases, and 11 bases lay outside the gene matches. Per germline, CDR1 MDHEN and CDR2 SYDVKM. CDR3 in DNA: TGTGCCAGCAGTTCGCCAGCAACAGGGGAAGAACTGTTTTTT. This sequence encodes CASSSPATGEELFF.

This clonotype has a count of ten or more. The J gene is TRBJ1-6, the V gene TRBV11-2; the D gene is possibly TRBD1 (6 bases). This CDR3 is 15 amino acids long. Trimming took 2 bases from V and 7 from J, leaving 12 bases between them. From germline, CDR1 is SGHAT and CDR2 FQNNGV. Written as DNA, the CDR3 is TGTGCCAGCAGCTTAACTGGGCAGGGGAATTCACCCCTCCACTTT. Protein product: CASSLTGQGNSPLHF.

The CDR3 sequence is CASTQLEGGGETQYF. The CDR3 nucleotides read TGTGCCAGCACCCAATTAGAGGGGGGGGGAGAGACCCAGTACTTC. The J gene is TRBJ2-5, the V gene TRBV6-6; possibly TRBD2 for D (7 bases). CDR1 and CDR2 from the germline V gene are MNHNY and SVGAGI (reference sequence). The CDR3 has 15 amino acids. The V and J ends lost 7 bases and 4 bases respectively, with 19 bases between them.

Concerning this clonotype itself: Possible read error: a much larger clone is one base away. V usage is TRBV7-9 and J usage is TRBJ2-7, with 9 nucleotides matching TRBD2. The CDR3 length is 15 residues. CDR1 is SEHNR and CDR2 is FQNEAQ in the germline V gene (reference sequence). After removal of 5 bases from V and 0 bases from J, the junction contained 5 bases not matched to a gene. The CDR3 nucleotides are TGTGCCAGCAGCCCGAGCGGGAGGATCTCCTACGAGCAGTACTTC. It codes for CASSPSGRISYEQYF.

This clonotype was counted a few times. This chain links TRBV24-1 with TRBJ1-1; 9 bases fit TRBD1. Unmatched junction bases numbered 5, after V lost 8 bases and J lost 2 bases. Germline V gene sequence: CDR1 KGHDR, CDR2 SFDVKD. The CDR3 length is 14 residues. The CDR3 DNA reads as TGTGCCACCAAGGACAGGGGCCCCAACACTGAAGCTTTCTTT. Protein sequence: CATKDRGPNTEAFF.